The rows below give T cell receptor beta chains drawn from one sample of a study of regulatory T cells in long-lasting Graves disease. In TCRdb, the multiplex PCR reads were re-called with MiXCR into one record per CDR3 protein. The sample includes more than 350,000 distinct CDR3 sequences, 20% to 25% of them seen just once. The source material was peripheral blood mononuclear cells (PBMCs), sampled when the disease was refractory, from a patient treated with antithyroid drugs. The source is a female donor with Graves disease. Both conserved end residues are part of each CDR3. A D gene is named only where the DNA matches it firmly. Expanded clones get a size class; other rows say once, few or many, or leave the size out.

J gene: TRBJ1-1; D gene: NA; clone size: many; V gene: TRBV2; CDR3 DNA: TGTGCCAGCGACGTAGATACAGGCAGCACTGAAGCTTTCTTT; CDR3 protein: CASDVDTGSTEAFF
J gene: TRBJ2-5; D gene: TRBD2; clone size: many; V gene: TRBV2; CDR3 DNA: TGTGCCAGCGGACGCGGGAGGACCTTGGGGGAGACCCAGTACTTC; CDR3 protein: CASGRGRTLGETQYF
J gene: TRBJ1-4; D gene: NA; clone size: many; V gene: TRBV11-2; CDR3 DNA: TGTGCCAGCAGCATGAGGACGGCCGGGAATGAAAAACTGTTTTTT; CDR3 protein: CASSMRTAGNEKLFF
J gene: TRBJ2-1; D gene: NA; clone size: NA; V gene: TRBV2; CDR3 DNA: TGTGCCAGCAGAAAAAATTTGTACAATGAGCAGTTCTTC; CDR3 protein: CASRKNLYNEQFF
J gene: TRBJ2-7; D gene: TRBD2; clone size: few; V gene: TRBV7-2; CDR3 DNA: TGTGCCAGCAGCGCAGATAGCGGGAGCGGTTACGAGCAGTACTTC; CDR3 protein: CASSADSGSGYEQYF
J gene: TRBJ1-1; D gene: TRBD1; clone size: many; V gene: TRBV2; CDR3 DNA: TGTGCCAGCCGCTGGGGGACAGCAAGGAACACTGAAGCTTTCTTT; CDR3 protein: CASRWGTARNTEAFF
J gene: TRBJ1-4; D gene: NA; clone size: NA; V gene: TRBV7-9; CDR3 DNA: TGTGCCAGCAGCCCTGGGACCGGGACAAACTTCGGACAAGAAAAACTGTTTTTT; CDR3 protein: CASSPGTGTNFGQEKLFF
J gene: TRBJ2-7; D gene: NA; clone size: few; V gene: TRBV29-1; CDR3 DNA: TGCAGCGTCCTCGAGGGGGATACTTACGAGCAGTACTTC; CDR3 protein: CSVLEGDTYEQYF
J gene: TRBJ2-7; D gene: NA; clone size: few; V gene: TRBV24-1; CDR3 DNA: TGTGCCACCAGTGATCCCAGCGACTACGAGCAGTACTTC; CDR3 protein: CATSDPSDYEQYF
J gene: TRBJ1-1; D gene: NA; clone size: NA; V gene: TRBV19; CDR3 DNA: TGTGCCAGTAGTATGATATCCCCTGCCGGTGGCTTGAACACTGAAGCTTTCTTT; CDR3 protein: CASSMISPAGGLNTEAFF
J gene: TRBJ1-3; D gene: NA; clone size: many; V gene: TRBV28; CDR3 DNA: TGTGCCAGCAGCCTCATTCAGGAACTCTCTGGAAACACCATATATTTT; CDR3 protein: CASSLIQELSGNTIYF
J gene: TRBJ1-2; D gene: NA; clone size: NA; V gene: TRBV5-8; CDR3 DNA: TGTGCCAGCAGCTTGGGGAACCCTGGGGACTATGGCTACACCTTC; CDR3 protein: CASSLGNPGDYGYTF
J gene: TRBJ1-5; D gene: TRBD1; clone size: many; V gene: TRBV2; CDR3 DNA: TGTGCCAGCAGTGGAGGGGGACAGGGGCCCCGTGGGCCCCAGCATTTT; CDR3 protein: CASSGGGQGPRGPQHF
J gene: TRBJ2-1; D gene: NA; clone size: NA; V gene: TRBV20-1; CDR3 DNA: TGCAGTGCTAGAGTTCTGCGCTACAATGAGCAGTTCTTC; CDR3 protein: CSARVLRYNEQFF
J gene: TRBJ2-7; D gene: NA; clone size: NA; V gene: TRBV25-1; CDR3 DNA: TGTGCCAGCAGTGAATCCCGGGACTTCAACGAGCAGTACTTC; CDR3 protein: CASSESRDFNEQYF
J gene: TRBJ1-5; D gene: NA; clone size: NA; V gene: TRBV27; CDR3 DNA: TGTGCCAGCAGTTCCCACAGGGAACTTGGGAATCAGCCCCAGCATTTT; CDR3 protein: CASSSHRELGNQPQHF
J gene: TRBJ1-2; D gene: NA; clone size: many; V gene: TRBV28; CDR3 DNA: TGTGCCAGCAGTGCGACCGGTGACCCTGGCTACACCTTC; CDR3 protein: CASSATGDPGYTF
J gene: TRBJ2-7; D gene: TRBD2; clone size: many; V gene: TRBV6-1; CDR3 DNA: TGTGCCAGTAGAGACGGGACTAGCAACTACGAGCAGTACTTC; CDR3 protein: CASRDGTSNYEQYF
J gene: TRBJ2-5; D gene: TRBD1; clone size: few; V gene: TRBV19; CDR3 DNA: TGTGCCAGTAGACATCCGGGACAGGCTCAAGAGACCCAGTACTTC; CDR3 protein: CASRHPGQAQETQYF
J gene: TRBJ2-2; D gene: TRBD1; clone size: NA; V gene: TRBV6-1; CDR3 DNA: TGTGCCAGCAGATATACAGGGGGCTTACCACCCGGGGAGCTGTTTTTT; CDR3 protein: CASRYTGGLPPGELFF
J gene: TRBJ2-5; D gene: NA; clone size: few; V gene: TRBV20-1; CDR3 DNA: TGCAGTGCCCCGCCTGTGAGCGAGGAGACCCAGTACTTC; CDR3 protein: CSAPPVSEETQYF
J gene: TRBJ2-7; D gene: TRBD1; clone size: many; V gene: TRBV2; CDR3 DNA: TGTGCCAGCAGTGGTGACAGGGGAGAGCAGTACTTC; CDR3 protein: CASSGDRGEQYF
J gene: TRBJ2-7; D gene: TRBD1; clone size: few; V gene: TRBV7-2; CDR3 DNA: TGTGCCAGCAGCTTAGCCGGGACAGGTCCCTACGAGCAGTACTTC; CDR3 protein: CASSLAGTGPYEQYF
J gene: TRBJ2-5; D gene: NA; clone size: many; V gene: TRBV6-1; CDR3 DNA: TGTGCCAGCAGTGAAGGTAGCTGGGGAGAGACCCAGTACTTC; CDR3 protein: CASSEGSWGETQYF
J gene: TRBJ2-1; D gene: NA; clone size: NA; V gene: TRBV11-2; CDR3 DNA: TGTGCCAGCAGCCCGAGACAGTCCTACAATGAGCAGTTCTTC; CDR3 protein: CASSPRQSYNEQFF
J gene: TRBJ2-6; D gene: TRBD1; clone size: many; V gene: TRBV12-3/TRBV12-4; CDR3 DNA: TGTGCCAGCCTTACTTGGGCAGGGGGTTCTGGCGGAGCTGGGGCCAACGTCCTGACTTTC; CDR3 protein: CASLTWAGGSGGAGANVLTF
J gene: TRBJ2-2; D gene: NA; clone size: few; V gene: TRBV7-8; CDR3 DNA: TGTGCCAGCGAGGGAGTCGACACCGGGGAGCTGTTTTTT; CDR3 protein: CASEGVDTGELFF
J gene: TRBJ2-5; D gene: TRBD2; clone size: NA; V gene: TRBV28; CDR3 DNA: TGTGTCAGCAGTTCACTAGCGGGAGAAGAGACCCAGTACTTC; CDR3 protein: CVSSSLAGEETQYF
J gene: TRBJ2-3; D gene: TRBD2; clone size: NA; V gene: TRBV6-8; CDR3 DNA: TGTGCCAGCAGTCCAGCGGGAATCGATACGCAGTATTTT; CDR3 protein: CASSPAGIDTQYF
J gene: TRBJ1-1; D gene: TRBD1; clone size: few; V gene: TRBV3-1; CDR3 DNA: TGTGCCAGCAGCCTCCGACAGGGGGCAGGGTCGGCTTTCTTT; CDR3 protein: CASSLRQGAGSAFF
J gene: TRBJ2-7; D gene: TRBD2; clone size: NA; V gene: TRBV5-1; CDR3 DNA: TGCGCCAGCAGCTTGGCTCCGGGACTAGCGGGAGGGCCCTCCTACGAGCAGTACTTC; CDR3 protein: CASSLAPGLAGGPSYEQYF